This T cell receptor (beta chain) came from a study of shared clonotypes between healthy human individuals. The wider study: Per donor, three plates held CD4 naive cells, three held CD4 memory, two held CD8 naive and one held CD8 memory.

The length of the CDR3 is 13 residues. V lost 5 bases, J lost 7 bases, and 11 bases lay in between. Germline-derived CDR1 and CDR2 are MDHEN and SYDVKM. Original analysis: Junction-only immunoSEQ sequences carried no quality scores, so filtering differed. Some clones are missing from TCRdb's copy, which holds only in-frame ones; the method was immunoSEQ multiplex PCR. The V and J calls and the clone size are those of that table, but D and trimming were determined from the DNA. The sample has millions of clones, approximately 92% seen once; the top ten hold around 0.15%. The source is a young man in good health. The chain joins TRBV28 to TRBJ1-4; D is perhaps TRBD1 (5 bases). Material: naive CD4+ T cells sorted from blood. Regarding subset: CD45RA+ positively selected. This CDR3 is CASSLVGAEKLFF. The CDR3 DNA follows: TGTGCCAGCAGTCTCGTTGGGGCTGAAAAACTGTTTTTT.